What follows are 20 T cell receptor beta chains derived from one specimen sequenced in a study of blood T cell repertoires in COVID-19. The repertoire was sequenced with immunoSEQ multiplex PCR; TCRdb's copy has only in-frame clones and lacks some. The sample lists fewer than 250,000 clones, approximately 87% occurring once. Source material: peripheral blood. The receptors were sampled from a woman between 45 and 60 years old with acute or convalescent COVID-19.

This chain connects TRBV7-2 to TRBJ2-5; D is perhaps TRBD2 (5 bases). The CDR3 is 16 amino acids. V was trimmed by 5 bases and J by 0 bases, leaving 16 bases between them. Germline V gene lookup returns CDR1 SGHTA and CDR2 FQGNSA. The CDR3 region has the DNA TGTGCCAGCAGCCCCAACGGAGGCAGGAACCAAGAGACCCAGTACTTC. It translates to CASSPNGGRNQETQYF. Using reference TRBV7-2 and TRBJ2-5 for the parts outside the CDR3, the full variable domain is GAGVSQSPSNKVTEKGKDVELRCDPISGHTALYWYRQSLGQGLEFLIYFQGNSAPDKSGLPSDRFSAERTGGSVSTLTIQRTQQEDSAVYLCASSPNGGRNQETQYFGPGTRLLVL.

V gene TRBV5-1 combines with J gene TRBJ2-1; TRBD2 aligns across 7 bases. The J segment lost 6 bases and the V segment lost 3 bases, leaving 12 bases of the junction unmatched. Germline CDR1 and CDR2: SGHRS and YFSETQ. The CDR3 covers 16 residues. The DNA for the CDR3 is TGCGCCAGCAGCTCGCGAGCGGGACTCCTTTTCAATGAGCAGTTCTTC. Its translation: CASSSRAGLLFNEQFF.

This clone has just a few counts. The V call is TRBV19, the J call TRBJ1-1; perhaps TRBD1 as D (6 bases). Trimming left V 6 bases short and J 2 bases short, with 13 bases between. Per the germline V gene, CDR1 is LNHDA and CDR2 is SQIVND (reference sequence). This CDR3 region has 14 residues. CDR3 bases: TGTGCCAGTAGCCCGGGGGGCCTAAACACTGAAGCTTTCTTT. It codes for CASSPGGLNTEAFF.

J is TRBJ2-7 and V is TRBV5-4; D perhaps matches TRBD1 (7 bases). The CDR3 contains 14 residues. The germline V and J ends were trimmed by 3 bases and 3 bases, with 13 bases remaining between them. Germline lookup yields CDR1 SGHNT and CDR2 YYREEE (reference sequence). The CDR3 loop is CASSSGDSYYEQYF. In DNA form, the CDR3 reads TGTGCCAGCAGCTCGGGGGACAGCTACTACGAGCAGTACTTC.

This clone was found once. This same CDR3 is encoded by further DNA sequences in the sample. This chain uses TRBV5-1 with TRBJ1-2; perhaps TRBD1 as D (5 bases). Trimming shortened V by 0 bases and J by 7 bases, and 10 bases separated the two germline ends. Germline-derived CDR1 and CDR2 are SGHRS and YFSETQ. CDR3 length: 13 amino acids. The CDR3 DNA sequence: TGCGCCAGCAGCTTGGGCCAGGGAGGTGGCTACACCTTC. Its protein product is CASSLGQGGGYTF. Drawing the rest from reference TRBV5-1 and TRBJ1-2, the complete variable domain is KAGVTQTPRYLIKTRGQQVTLSCSPISGHRSVSWYQQTPGQGLQFLFEYFSETQRNKGNFPGRFSGRQFSNSRSEMNVSTLELGDSALYLCASSLGQGGGYTFGSGTRLTVV.

The chain joins TRBV15 to TRBJ2-1; 7 bases match TRBD2. CDR1 is LNHNV, CDR2 YYDKDF, per germline (reference sequence). J lost 9 bases, V lost 4 bases, and 3 bases had no gene match. CDR3 size: 12 residues. The CDR3 loop reads CATSTRESEQFF. In DNA form, the CDR3 reads TGTGCCACCAGCACGCGGGAGTCTGAGCAGTTCTTC.

The gene calls are TRBV18 and TRBJ2-7; D is perhaps TRBD1 (7 bases). Germline V CDR1 and CDR2: KGHSH, LQKENI. The CDR3 length is 16 residues. V lost 2 bases, J lost 2 bases, and 16 bases lay in between. CDR3 in amino acids: CASSPWVGGGTYEQYF. DNA of the CDR3: TGTGCCAGCTCACCATGGGTTGGAGGGGGCACCTACGAGCAGTACTTC.

This clone was detected only a few times. Distinct nucleotide sequences in the sample also encode this CDR3. The chain employs TRBV18 and TRBJ1-3, with TRBD1 identical over 8 bases. Germline trimming cut 6 bases from V and 4 bases from J; bases unmatched to any gene: 5. Germline V gives CDR1 KGHSH, CDR2 LQKENI. The CDR3 sequence is 14 residues long. CDR3 amino acids: CASSGQGTGNTIYF. The CDR3 nucleotides read TGTGCCAGCTCCGGACAGGGCACCGGAAACACCATATATTTT.

This clone turned up a few times. V and J are TRBV19 and TRBJ1-5; D is undetermined. Trimming removed 3 bases from V and 0 bases from J, with 12 bases in between. This CDR3 is built from 16 residues. The germline V gene encodes CDR1 LNHDA and CDR2 SQIVND (reference sequence). The CDR3 DNA is TGTGCCAGTAGTATTACGGACTTCTATAGCAATCAGCCCCAGCATTTT. The encoded protein is CASSITDFYSNQPQHF.

This clone was observed a handful of times. The chain joins TRBV5-6 to TRBJ2-3; D remains ambiguous. CDR3 length: 15 residues. Between the trimmed V and J ends, which lost 0 bases and 3 bases, there was a span of 11 bases. CDR1 is SGHDT, CDR2 YYEEEE, per germline. CDR3 residues: CASSLVPLATDTQYF. CDR3 nucleotides: TGTGCCAGCAGCTTGGTCCCCCTGGCTACAGATACGCAGTATTTT.

This chain links TRBV20-1 with TRBJ1-1, with 8 bases identical to TRBD1. The CDR3 covers 11 residues. Germline lookup yields CDR1 DFQATT and CDR2 SNEGSKA (reference sequence). The CDR3 coding sequence is TGCAGGGGGACAGGTGGGACTGAAGCTTTCTTT. This translates into CRGTGGTEAFF.

The rearrangement uses TRBV10-3 and TRBJ1-2; 7 bases match TRBD1. After removal of 3 bases from V and 3 bases from J, the junction contained 7 bases not matched to a gene. The CDR3 covers 15 residues. The V gene's germline CDR1 is ENHRY and CDR2 SYGVKD. The DNA for the CDR3 is TGTGCCATCAGTGACACGACAGGGAAGGACTATGGCTACACCTTC. Translated, it gives CAISDTTGKDYGYTF.

V and J are TRBV24-1 and TRBJ2-3; 11 positions match TRBD1. There are 14 residues in the CDR3. CDR1 is KGHDR, CDR2 SFDVKD, per germline. V gave up 6 bases and J gave up 6 bases; unmatched junction bases: 4. CDR3 residues: CATSTRTGGDTQYF. As DNA, the CDR3 is TGTGCCACCAGTACCCGGACAGGGGGCGATACGCAGTATTTT.

J is TRBJ2-2 and V is TRBV11-1; 9 bases line up with TRBD1. CDR1 is SGHAT, CDR2 FQDESV, per germline (reference sequence). CDR3 length: 15 amino acids. V trimming: 6 bases; J trimming: 1 base; junction bases outside the gene matches: 3. CDR3 region: CASRMDRGNTGELFF. For the CDR3, the DNA is TGTGCCAGCAGAATGGACAGGGGGAACACCGGGGAGCTGTTTTTT.

J is TRBJ2-1 and V is TRBV7-8; 10 nucleotides line up with TRBD2. CDR3 length: 18 residues. Germline loops: CDR1 SGHVS, CDR2 FQNEAQ. V shed 3 bases, J shed 6 bases, and the junction held 14 bases outside the gene matches. Here the CDR3 DNA reads TGTGCCAGCAGCTTTCCAACAAAGCGGGGGGGCATGAGCAATGAGCAGTTCTTC. Amino acids: CASSFPTKRGGMSNEQFF.

The V gene is TRBV7-9, the J gene TRBJ2-7; 8 bases align to TRBD2. Trimming removed 3 bases from V and 3 bases from J; junction bases left unmatched: 7. This CDR3 comprises 15 residues. Germline V CDR1 and CDR2: SEHNR, FQNEAQ (reference sequence). CDR3 region: CASSFPGRGVYEQYF. The CDR3 nucleotides are TGTGCCAGCAGCTTTCCCGGGAGGGGAGTCTACGAGCAGTACTTC. Complete variable domain (other parts from reference TRBV7-9 and TRBJ2-7): DTGVSQNPRHKITKRGQNVTFRCDPISEHNRLYWYRQTLGQGPEFLTYFQNEAQLEKSRLLSDRFSAERPKGSFSTLEIQRTEQGDSAMYLCASSFPGRGVYEQYFGPGTRLTVT.

This clone was recorded once. The rearrangement joins TRBV5-1 to TRBJ1-2, with D unresolved. In germline, CDR1 is SGHRS, CDR2 YFSETQ. The CDR3 runs 15 residues. Trimming stripped 0 bases from V and 8 bases from J, with 17 bases between. CDR3 nucleotides: TGCGCCAGCAGCTTGGCTTTAGTCTCACGTGAGGGCTACACCTTC. This translates into CASSLALVSREGYTF.

This rearrangement joins TRBV3-1 (or the pseudogene TRBV3-2) to TRBJ2-1, with 9 bases fitting TRBD2. This CDR3 contains 17 residues. CDR1 is LGHDT, CDR2 YNNKEL, per germline (reference sequence). Trimming took 2 bases from V and 6 from J; bases not matched to a gene: 11. CDR3 sequence (DNA): TGTGCCAGCAGCCAAATCCTAGCGGGAAAGGGGGGCAATGAGCAGTTCTTC. Protein: CASSQILAGKGGNEQFF.

The chain links TRBV2 to TRBJ2-3; 8 bases agree with TRBD2. Trimming at V came to 6 bases and at J to 4 bases, leaving 6 bases not matched to a gene. This CDR3 has 14 amino acids. Germline V gene sequence: CDR1 SNHLY, CDR2 FYNNEI. The CDR3 sequence: CASRVGLAADTQYF. In DNA, the CDR3 is TGTGCCAGCAGGGTAGGACTAGCTGCAGATACGCAGTATTTT.

The rearrangement uses TRBV9 and TRBJ2-2; perhaps TRBD2 as D (5 bases). This CDR3 region has 15 residues. The germline V gene encodes CDR1 SGDLS and CDR2 YYNGEE. Trimming cost V 0 bases and J 2 bases, with 8 bases left between them. The CDR3 sequence: CASSVGLANTGELFF. The CDR3 bases are TGTGCCAGCAGCGTAGGGCTAGCCAACACCGGGGAGCTGTTTTTT.